This is a list of T cell receptor beta chains from one sample in a study of blood T cell repertoires in COVID-19. Clones were read by immunoSEQ multiplex PCR, and TCRdb kept only the in-frame ones, dropping some. The table lists about 270,000 clones, around 86% of them singletons, with about 8.6% in the top ten. Sequencing was performed on peripheral blood. The receptors derive from a man aged 35 to 55 with active or convalescent COVID-19. The CDR3 runs from the conserved cysteine through the conserved F or W. Fields, in order: V gene, J gene, D gene, CDR3 DNA, CDR3 protein. A D gene is named only where the DNA matches it firmly.

>TRBV30|TRBJ1-3|.
TGTGCCCGGGTGGCCTCTGGAAACACCATATATTTT
CARVASGNTIYF
>TRBV9|TRBJ2-1|TRBD2
TGTGCCAGCAGCGTAGAGGGACTAGCGGGAGGGGTTTTGTACAATGAGCAGTTCTTC
CASSVEGLAGGVLYNEQFF
>TRBV3-1/TRBV3-2|TRBJ1-3|.
TGTGCCACCCGAGGGTCTGGAAACACCATATATTTT
CATRGSGNTIYF
>TRBV6-5|TRBJ2-7|TRBD1
TGTGCCAGCAGCCCAGGACAGGGTGTTGCCGAGCAGTACTTC
CASSPGQGVAEQYF
>TRBV3-1/TRBV3-2|TRBJ2-2|.
TGTGCCAGCAGCCAAGACCAGGCCTACACCGGGGAGCTGTTTTTT
CASSQDQAYTGELFF
>TRBV5-5|TRBJ2-7|TRBD1
TGTGCCAGCAGCTCCCCGGGGACAGGATCCCCCTACGAGCAGTACTTC
CASSSPGTGSPYEQYF
>TRBV19|TRBJ2-1|TRBD2
TGTGCCACCCGAACCAGGGCGGGGGGGCCGAATGAGCAGTTCTTC
CATRTRAGGPNEQFF
>TRBV5-6|TRBJ2-3|TRBD1
TGTGCCAGCAGCTTGTTAGGACAGGGGTTTGGCACAGATACGCAGTATTTT
CASSLLGQGFGTDTQYF
>TRBV19|TRBJ1-2|TRBD1
TGTGCCAGTAGTATAGACCGTGGGGCGGACAGGGATGGCTACACCTTC
CASSIDRGADRDGYTF
>TRBV6-5|TRBJ1-1|TRBD1
TGTGCCAGCAGCCACAGGGGGCTGGGCACTGAAGCTTTCTTT
CASSHRGLGTEAFF
>TRBV12-3/TRBV12-4|TRBJ1-1|.
TGTGCCAGCAGCTTACAGGGTATTCCTGAAGCTTTCTTT
CASSLQGIPEAFF